A selection of T cell receptor beta chains follows, all from one sample in a study of HIV-infected patients and healthy controls. TCRdb analysed the 5' RACE reads with MiXCR anew, one entry per CDR3 protein. The sample records around 7,100 distinct CDR3 sequences, roughly 9.9% being singletons. Sample: blood, taken before antiretroviral therapy. The receptors stem from an adult with HIV infection. Both conserved end residues are trimmed from each CDR3. Fields, in order: D gene, CDR3 length, J gene, clone size, V gene, CDR3 protein. D genes are given only for firm matches. A row's size may be missing; if present it is once, few, many or a size class.

D: .
length: 12
J: TRBJ2-3
size: medium-sized
V: TRBV5-1
CDR3: ASSLQGMGDTQY

D: .
length: 13
J: TRBJ2-3
size: many
V: TRBV7-3
CDR3: ASSLMLEGTDTQY

D: .
length: 9
J: TRBJ2-5
size: many
V: TRBV29-1
CDR3: SHSQGETQY

D: TRBD2
length: 13
J: TRBJ2-7
size: many
V: TRBV5-1
CDR3: ASSSIAGSVHEQY

D: .
length: 13
J: TRBJ2-1
size: many
V: TRBV30
CDR3: AWSAAAGSYNEQF

D: .
length: 11
J: TRBJ1-4
size: many
V: TRBV28
CDR3: ASSGPGSEKLF

D: TRBD1
length: 13
J: TRBJ1-2
size: .
V: TRBV9
CDR3: ASSVGDRGPNGYT

D: .
length: 13
J: TRBJ2-2
size: medium-sized
V: TRBV3-1
CDR3: ASRQIGANTGELF

D: .
length: 10
J: TRBJ2-2
size: many
V: TRBV4-1
CDR3: ASSYVDGELF

D: TRBD1
length: 15
J: TRBJ2-2
size: .
V: TRBV6-5
CDR3: ASSYSMPGQVPGELF

D: .
length: 13
J: TRBJ1-5
size: .
V: TRBV28
CDR3: ASSLGPRRDQPQH

D: .
length: 11
J: TRBJ1-1
size: .
V: TRBV7-9
CDR3: ASSSFMNTEAF

D: TRBD1
length: 12
J: TRBJ2-1
size: .
V: TRBV19
CDR3: ASTDRGPNNEQF

D: TRBD2
length: 16
J: TRBJ2-3
size: medium-sized
V: TRBV4-1
CDR3: ASSQVVPSGGATDTQY

D: TRBD2
length: 11
J: TRBJ2-7
size: many
V: TRBV20-1
CDR3: SAQGLAAGEQY

D: .
length: 13
J: TRBJ2-3
size: medium-sized
V: TRBV7-9
CDR3: ASSYQSGFTDTQY

D: TRBD1
length: 14
J: TRBJ2-1
size: medium-sized
V: TRBV27
CDR3: ASSLATGLSYNEQF

D: .
length: 12
J: TRBJ2-1
size: many
V: TRBV12-3/TRBV12-4
CDR3: ASSLFGDYNEQF

D: .
length: 11
J: TRBJ2-7
size: medium-sized
V: TRBV4-2
CDR3: ASSQDPYYEQY

D: .
length: 15
J: TRBJ2-5
size: many
V: TRBV11-2
CDR3: ASSLIGRGGGQETQY

D: .
length: 13
J: TRBJ2-7
size: many
V: TRBV25-1
CDR3: ASSDQGALSYEQY

D: .
length: 11
J: TRBJ2-3
size: few
V: TRBV29-1
CDR3: SVERTESDTQY

D: TRBD1
length: 12
J: TRBJ2-7
size: .
V: TRBV6-5
CDR3: ASWSGTGFYEQY

D: .
length: 14
J: TRBJ2-3
size: .
V: TRBV4-2
CDR3: ASSHWVAASTDTQY

D: TRBD1
length: 12
J: TRBJ1-4
size: .
V: TRBV6-5
CDR3: ASALKRGREKLF

D: .
length: 15
J: TRBJ1-1
size: many
V: TRBV12-3/TRBV12-4
CDR3: ASSLSGYITENTEAF

D: .
length: 12
J: TRBJ1-5
size: medium-sized
V: TRBV19
CDR3: ASKNRDNVRPQH

D: TRBD1
length: 12
J: TRBJ2-3
size: few
V: TRBV5-1
CDR3: ASSPGTEGDTQY

D: .
length: 13
J: TRBJ1-4
size: many
V: TRBV4-1
CDR3: ASSQLRGTNEKLF

D: .
length: 12
J: TRBJ2-3
size: .
V: TRBV18
CDR3: ASSPVERTDTQY

D: .
length: 9
J: TRBJ1-4
size: many
V: TRBV12-3/TRBV12-4
CDR3: ASSLDEKLF

D: .
length: 10
J: TRBJ2-5
size: few
V: TRBV19
CDR3: ASSQGTETQY

D: .
length: 12
J: TRBJ2-7
size: many
V: TRBV19
CDR3: ASSTAGGPREQY

D: TRBD2
length: 13
J: TRBJ2-5
size: .
V: TRBV5-1
CDR3: ASSPTSIVGETQY

D: TRBD1
length: 11
J: TRBJ2-5
size: many
V: TRBV24-1
CDR3: ATSAGGQETQY

D: .
length: 11
J: TRBJ1-5
size: many
V: TRBV5-1
CDR3: ASSFDSNQPQH

D: .
length: 11
J: TRBJ2-5
size: many
V: TRBV30
CDR3: AWSVARMETQY

D: .
length: 13
J: TRBJ1-1
size: .
V: TRBV7-3
CDR3: ASSLSREANTEAF

D: .
length: 12
J: TRBJ1-1
size: .
V: TRBV6-6
CDR3: ATILFGENTEAF

D: TRBD2
length: 13
J: TRBJ2-1
size: many
V: TRBV27
CDR3: ASSLYGLASNEQF

D: TRBD1
length: 16
J: TRBJ2-5
size: many
V: TRBV5-1
CDR3: ASSPVPGQGSSQETQY

D: TRBD1
length: 13
J: TRBJ1-6
size: many
V: TRBV27
CDR3: ASTTQGDYNSPLH

D: .
length: 12
J: TRBJ2-2
size: few
V: TRBV10-3
CDR3: AISAGRGTGELF

D: .
length: 11
J: TRBJ2-5
size: many
V: TRBV6-2/TRBV6-3
CDR3: ASRDWAQETQY

D: TRBD2
length: 14
J: TRBJ2-3
size: many
V: TRBV6-2/TRBV6-3
CDR3: ASSLPSGIVTDTQY

D: .
length: 12
J: TRBJ2-5
size: medium-sized
V: TRBV7-9
CDR3: AENVGGPQETQY

D: .
length: 13
J: TRBJ2-3
size: medium-sized
V: TRBV6-5
CDR3: ASTRGDIDTDTQY

D: .
length: 12
J: TRBJ2-7
size: many
V: TRBV11-2
CDR3: ASSLEARSYEQY

D: TRBD2
length: 13
J: TRBJ2-3
size: medium-sized
V: TRBV18
CDR3: ASSPASGLEDTQY

D: TRBD1
length: 12
J: TRBJ2-7
size: few
V: TRBV7-9
CDR3: ASSFPGTGTEQY

D: TRBD1
length: 12
J: TRBJ1-1
size: many
V: TRBV6-1
CDR3: ASSVQGVNTEAF